Following are 13 T cell receptor beta chains from one sample sequenced in a study of graft-versus-host responses after intestinal transplantation. TCRdb's copy holds only in-frame clones and misses some; the assay was immunoSEQ multiplex PCR. Of 140,000 or so clones in the sample, nearly 95% were seen once. These receptors have no identified antigens. The sequencing here drew on unstimulated CD4+ T cells sorted from spleen or lymph node cells, taken before intestinal transplant. Source of these receptors: a human donor who received an intestinal transplant.

The chain uses TRBV10-2 and TRBJ2-7, with 7 bases lining up with TRBD2. Germline lookup yields CDR1 WSHSY and CDR2 SAAADI. The CDR3 totals 14 residues. The V and J ends lost 6 bases and 3 bases, in that order; junction bases with no gene match: 8. The CDR3 reads CASRTGGILYEQYF. Here the CDR3 DNA reads TGCGCCAGCAGGACGGGGGGTATTCTCTACGAGCAGTACTTC.

The chain uses TRBV5-1 and TRBJ2-1, with 8 bases that match TRBD1. V lost 1 base to trimming and J lost 6 bases; unmatched junction nucleotides: 6. The CDR3 contains 15 residues. The germline V gene encodes CDR1 SGHRS and CDR2 YFSETQ. The CDR3 is CASSLLGTGANEQFF. The DNA of the CDR3 is TGCGCCAGCAGCTTGTTGGGGACAGGAGCCAATGAGCAGTTCTTC.

This rearrangement joins TRBV11-2 to TRBJ2-5; possible D gene TRBD1, 6 bases. Judging by the DNA end, TRBJ2-7 fits better; the J call may be wrong. This CDR3 has 18 amino acids. Germline loops: CDR1 SGHAT, CDR2 FQNNGV. The CDR3, as DNA: TGTGCCAGCAGCTTATCGCGTCGGACAGCCTCAAGCTCCTACGAGCAGTACTTC. This translates into CASSLSRRTASSSYEQYF.

In DNA, the CDR3 is TGTGCCAGCAGTTTATTTAATGGAGGGGGCCGGCAGTATTTT. Protein product: CASSLFNGGGRQYF. The V call is TRBV28, the J call TRBJ2-3; D might be TRBD1 (7 bases). This CDR3 is 14 amino acids long. Germline CDR1 is MDHEN and CDR2 is SYDVKM. The V end lost 1 base, the J end lost 11 bases, and 16 bases lay between the germline ends.

The chain couples TRBV28 to TRBJ1-3; D is unclear. This CDR3 spans 15 amino acids. Germline V CDR1 and CDR2: MDHEN, SYDVKM. The V gene lost 7 bases and the J gene lost 0 bases, with 13 bases spanning the gap. The DNA for the CDR3 is TGTGCCAGCACCTCGGGTTCTCTCTCTGGAAACACCATATATTTT. This codes for CASTSGSLSGNTIYF.

The chain couples TRBV9 to TRBJ1-1; TRBD1 agrees at 8 bases. The CDR3 totals 15 residues. Looked up from germline, CDR1 is SGDLS and CDR2 is YYNGEE. Unmatched junction bases numbered 7, after V lost 2 bases and J lost 4 bases. CDR3 bases: TGTGCCAGCAGCGTTGAGACAGGGGTGGGCACTGAAGCTTTCTTT. The encoded protein is CASSVETGVGTEAFF. Full variable domain (rest looked up from reference TRBV9 and TRBJ1-1): DSGVTQTPKHLITATGQRVTLRCSPRSGDLSVYWYQQSLDQGLQFLIQYYNGEERAKGNILERFSAQQFPDLHSELNLSSLELGDSALYFCASSVETGVGTEAFFGQGTRLTVV.

The rearrangement links TRBV6-5 to TRBJ2-3; 7 positions agree with TRBD2. Trimming at V came to 5 bases and at J to 3 bases, leaving 8 bases not matched to a gene. Germline loops: CDR1 MNHEY, CDR2 SVGAGI. CDR3 length: 15 residues. This CDR3 reads CASSPGVGGTDTQYF. The CDR3 bases are TGTGCCAGCAGTCCAGGAGTGGGGGGGACAGATACGCAGTATTTT.

The sample holds a few counts of this clone. This chain connects TRBV28 to TRBJ2-7, with 8 bases fitting TRBD1. V was pared by 7 bases and J by 0 bases, with 8 bases of the junction left unmatched. Per germline, CDR1 MDHEN and CDR2 SYDVKM. The CDR3 consists of 15 residues. The CDR3 bases are TGTGCCAGCAACCAACGGGACAGGCGCTCCTACGAGCAGTACTTC. Its protein product is CASNQRDRRSYEQYF.

A remark on this clone: The same CDR3 can be traced to other DNA sequences in this sample. The chain links TRBV2 to TRBJ1-1; D is ambiguous. The CDR3 extends over 11 amino acids. CDR1 and CDR2 from the germline V gene are SNHLY and FYNNEI. Between the trimmed V and J ends, which lost 7 bases and 1 base, there was a span of 4 bases. CDR3 amino acids: CASTGNTEAFF. In DNA form, the CDR3 reads TGTGCCAGCACGGGGAACACTGAAGCTTTCTTT.

The gene calls are TRBV6-4 and TRBJ1-1; D might be TRBD1 (5 bases). Germline V gene sequence: CDR1 MRHNA, CDR2 SNTAGT. Trimming shortened V by 10 bases and J by 2 bases, and 14 bases separated the two germline ends. This CDR3 region has 13 residues. The CDR3 DNA follows: TGTGCCACCAAAGACAGAATCAACACTGAAGCTTTCTTT. Its protein product is CATKDRINTEAFF.

With respect to this clone: Distinct nucleotide sequences in the sample also encode this CDR3. V gene TRBV6-5 combines with J gene TRBJ2-6, with 8 bases that match TRBD2. In germline, CDR1 is MNHEY, CDR2 SVGAGI. J gave up 2 bases and V 6 bases, and 3 bases lay outside the gene matches. The CDR3 totals 15 residues. For the CDR3, the DNA is TGTGCCAGCAGCTACGGGGGGGCTGGGGCCAACGTCCTGACTTTC. This codes for CASSYGGAGANVLTF.

The CDR3 here is CASSMQRRETQYF. The CDR3 bases are TGTGCCAGTAGTATGCAGCGGAGAGAGACCCAGTACTTC. V gene TRBV19 combines with J gene TRBJ2-5, with D possibly being TRBD2 (5 bases). With 3 bases removed from V and 4 bases from J, the gap between germline ends came to 9 bases. CDR1 and CDR2 from the germline V gene are LNHDA and SQIVND (reference sequence). This CDR3 comprises 13 residues.

The chain uses TRBV6-5 and TRBJ1-6, with D maybe TRBD1 (5 bases). V shed 4 bases and J shed 14 bases, with 15 bases lying between them. This CDR3 contains 13 residues. Germline CDR1 is MNHEY and CDR2 is SVGAGI. CDR3 sequence: CASSSQTVSTLHF. The CDR3 DNA reads TGTGCCAGCAGTTCCCAGACAGTTTCCACCCTCCACTTT.